This TCR beta chain was recovered during a study of T cells in Graves' hyperthyroidism and ophthalmopathy. For the study at large: Once the initial diagnosis was made, peripheral blood was obtained before any treatment. Findings and limits, study-wide: Most thyroid clonotypes with frequency above 0.001 were detected in blood. Ophthalmopathy could be told apart from stable hyperthyroidism with a 13 V-J model.

Amplified TCR beta CDR3 regions came from RNA transcripts. RT-PCR in the first round (using the HTBI primer set) targeted the TCR CDR3. Via MiXCR, TCRdb re-called the multiplex PCR reads, giving one row per CDR3 protein. The sample yields fewer than 650,000 distinct CDR3 sequences, approximately 15% seen once. The table lists this clonotype with a few counts. Its antigen is unknown. CDR1 is MNHNS, CDR2 SASEGT, per germline. V gave up 5 bases and J gave up 5 bases, with 24 bases separating them. The length of the CDR3 is 17 residues. Out of 10 ml of fresh peripheral blood came the PBMCs. Input material: blood. The clonotype was recovered from a woman in her late teens or twenties with Graves' ophthalmopathy. The chain combines TRBV6-1 with TRBJ1-2; D is unresolved. CDR3 sequence: CASSPTPEPVLRYGYTF. In DNA form, the CDR3 reads TGTGCCAGCAGTCCTACACCCGAGCCGGTTCTTAGGTATGGCTACACCTTC.